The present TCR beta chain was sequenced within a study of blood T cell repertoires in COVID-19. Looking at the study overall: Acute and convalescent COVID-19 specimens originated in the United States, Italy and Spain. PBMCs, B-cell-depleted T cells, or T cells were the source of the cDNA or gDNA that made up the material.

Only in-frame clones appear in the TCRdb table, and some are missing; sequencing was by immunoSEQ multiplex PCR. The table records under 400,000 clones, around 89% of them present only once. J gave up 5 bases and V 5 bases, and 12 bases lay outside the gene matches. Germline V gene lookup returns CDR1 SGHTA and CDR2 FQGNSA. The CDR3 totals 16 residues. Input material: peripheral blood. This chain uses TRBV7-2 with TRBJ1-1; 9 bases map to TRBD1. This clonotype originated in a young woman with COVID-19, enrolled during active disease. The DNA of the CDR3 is TGTGCCAGCAGCCCCCGCTTGGGACAGGGTTATACTGAAGCTTTCTTT. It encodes CASSPRLGQGYTEAFF.